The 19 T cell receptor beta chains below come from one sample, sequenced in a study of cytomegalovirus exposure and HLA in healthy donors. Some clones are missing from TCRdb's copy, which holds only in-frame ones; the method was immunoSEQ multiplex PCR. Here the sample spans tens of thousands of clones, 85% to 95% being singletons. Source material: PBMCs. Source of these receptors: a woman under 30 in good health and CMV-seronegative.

The CDR3 region is CASRAGQGAVGELFF. CDR3 nucleotide sequence: TGTGCCAGCAGGGCAGGACAGGGGGCTGTCGGGGAGCTGTTTTTT. V is TRBV6-1 and J is TRBJ2-2; 11 bases are shared with TRBD1. The V gene's germline CDR1 is MNHNS and CDR2 SASEGT. After removal of 6 bases from V and 7 bases from J, the junction contained 7 bases not matched to a gene. This CDR3 contains 15 residues.

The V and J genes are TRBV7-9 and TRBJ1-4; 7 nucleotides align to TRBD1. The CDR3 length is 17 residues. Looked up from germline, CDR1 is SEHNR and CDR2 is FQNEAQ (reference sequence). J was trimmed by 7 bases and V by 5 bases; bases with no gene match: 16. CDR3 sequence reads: CASSPRDTGTAIEKLFF. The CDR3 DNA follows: TGTGCCAGCAGCCCTAGAGATACCGGGACAGCTATTGAAAAACTGTTTTTT.

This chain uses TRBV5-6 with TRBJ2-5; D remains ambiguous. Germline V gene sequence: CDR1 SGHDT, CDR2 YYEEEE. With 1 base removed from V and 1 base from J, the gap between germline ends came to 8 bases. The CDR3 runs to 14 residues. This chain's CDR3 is CASSLQAIQETQYF. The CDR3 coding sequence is TGTGCCAGCAGCTTGCAGGCTATCCAAGAGACCCAGTACTTC. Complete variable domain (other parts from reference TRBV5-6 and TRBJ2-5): DAGVTQSPTHLIKTRGQQVTLRCSPKSGHDTVSWYQQALGQGPQFIFQYYEEEERQRGNFPDRFSGHQFPNYSSELNVNALLLGDSALYLCASSLQAIQETQYFGPGTRLLVL.

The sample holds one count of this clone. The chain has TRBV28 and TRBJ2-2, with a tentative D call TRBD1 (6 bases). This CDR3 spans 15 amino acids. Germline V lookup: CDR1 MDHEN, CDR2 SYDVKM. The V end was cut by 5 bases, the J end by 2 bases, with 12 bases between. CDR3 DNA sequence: TGTGCCAGCAGTAGCGGACAGACCAACACCGGGGAGCTGTTTTTT. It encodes CASSSGQTNTGELFF.

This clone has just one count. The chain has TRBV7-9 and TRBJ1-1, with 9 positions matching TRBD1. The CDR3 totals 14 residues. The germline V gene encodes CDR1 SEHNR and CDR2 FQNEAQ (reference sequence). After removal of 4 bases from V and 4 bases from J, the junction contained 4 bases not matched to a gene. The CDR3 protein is CASSSDRGGTEAFF. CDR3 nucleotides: TGTGCCAGCAGCTCTGACAGGGGGGGCACTGAAGCTTTCTTT. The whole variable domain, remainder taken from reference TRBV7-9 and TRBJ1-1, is DTGVSQNPRHKITKRGQNVTFRCDPISEHNRLYWYRQTLGQGPEFLTYFQNEAQLEKSRLLSDRFSAERPKGSFSTLEIQRTEQGDSAMYLCASSSDRGGTEAFFGQGTRLTVV.

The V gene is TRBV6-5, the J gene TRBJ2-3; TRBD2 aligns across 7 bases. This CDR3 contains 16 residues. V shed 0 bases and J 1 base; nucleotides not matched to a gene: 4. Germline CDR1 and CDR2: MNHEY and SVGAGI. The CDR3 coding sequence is TGTGCCAGCAGTTACTCTTCTCGGGGGGGCACAGATACGCAGTATTTT. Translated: CASSYSSRGGTDTQYF.

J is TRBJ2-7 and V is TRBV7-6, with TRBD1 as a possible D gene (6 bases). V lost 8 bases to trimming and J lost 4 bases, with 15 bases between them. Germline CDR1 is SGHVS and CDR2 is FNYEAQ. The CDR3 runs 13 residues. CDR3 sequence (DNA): TGTGCCAGCGGCCCAGGGGTAAAATACGAGCAGTACTTC. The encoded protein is CASGPGVKYEQYF.

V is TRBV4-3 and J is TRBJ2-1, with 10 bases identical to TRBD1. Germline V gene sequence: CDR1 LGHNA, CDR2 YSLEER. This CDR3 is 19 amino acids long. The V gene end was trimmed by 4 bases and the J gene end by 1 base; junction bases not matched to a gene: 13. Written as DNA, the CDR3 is TGCGCCAGCAGCCTGAGGGACAGGGGTTTTTCTCGGTCCTACAATGAGCAGTTCTTC. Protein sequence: CASSLRDRGFSRSYNEQFF.

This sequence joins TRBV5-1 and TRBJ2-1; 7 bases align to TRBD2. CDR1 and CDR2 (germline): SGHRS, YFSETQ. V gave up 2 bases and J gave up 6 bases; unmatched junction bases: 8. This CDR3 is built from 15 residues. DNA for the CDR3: TGCGCCAGCAGCTTTACGGGGGGTGTCTTCAATGAGCAGTTCTTC. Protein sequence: CASSFTGGVFNEQFF.

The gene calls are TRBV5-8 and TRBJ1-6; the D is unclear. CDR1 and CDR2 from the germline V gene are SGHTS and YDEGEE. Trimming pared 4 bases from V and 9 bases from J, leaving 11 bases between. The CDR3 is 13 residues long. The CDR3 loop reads CASSRESGSPLHF. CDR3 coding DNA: TGTGCCAGCAGCCGGGAAAGCGGTTCACCCCTCCACTTT.

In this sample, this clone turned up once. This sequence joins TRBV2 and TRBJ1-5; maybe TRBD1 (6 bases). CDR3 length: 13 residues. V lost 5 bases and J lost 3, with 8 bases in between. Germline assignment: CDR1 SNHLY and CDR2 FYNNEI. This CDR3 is CASSQGPNQPQHF. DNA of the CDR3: TGTGCCAGCAGTCAGGGGCCCAATCAGCCCCAGCATTTT.

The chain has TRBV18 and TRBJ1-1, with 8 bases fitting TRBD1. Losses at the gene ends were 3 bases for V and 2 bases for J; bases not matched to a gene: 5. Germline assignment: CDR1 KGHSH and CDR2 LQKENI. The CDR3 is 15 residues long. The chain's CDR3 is CASSPMDRANTEAFF. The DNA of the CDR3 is TGTGCCAGCTCACCTATGGACAGGGCCAACACTGAAGCTTTCTTT. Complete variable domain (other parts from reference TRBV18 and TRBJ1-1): NAGVMQNPRHLVRRRGQEARLRCSPMKGHSHVYWYRQLPEEGLKFMVYLQKENIIDESGMPKERFSAEFPKEGPSILRIQQVVRGDSAAYFCASSPMDRANTEAFFGQGTRLTVV.

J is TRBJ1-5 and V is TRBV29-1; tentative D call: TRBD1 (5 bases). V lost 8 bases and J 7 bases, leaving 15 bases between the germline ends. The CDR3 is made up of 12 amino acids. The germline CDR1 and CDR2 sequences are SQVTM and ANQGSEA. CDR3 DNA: TGCAGCCCGAAGTCTCAGGGACAGCCCCAGCATTTT. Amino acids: CSPKSQGQPQHF.

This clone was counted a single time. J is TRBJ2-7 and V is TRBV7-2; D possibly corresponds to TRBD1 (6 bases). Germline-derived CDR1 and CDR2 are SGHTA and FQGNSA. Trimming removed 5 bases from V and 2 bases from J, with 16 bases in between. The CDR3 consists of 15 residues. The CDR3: CASSIRDNGPYEQYF. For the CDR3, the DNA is TGTGCCAGCAGCATCCGGGACAACGGACCCTACGAGCAGTACTTC.

In DNA form, the CDR3 reads TGTGCCAGCAGTGAAGCGTGGGCAGCGGGGACTAATGAAAAACTGTTTTTT. Translated, it gives CASSEAWAAGTNEKLFF. The chain joins TRBV6-1 to TRBJ1-4; D remains unclear. Trimming took 0 bases from V and 2 from J, leaving 13 bases between them. The CDR3 has 17 amino acids. The V gene's germline CDR1 is MNHNS and CDR2 SASEGT.

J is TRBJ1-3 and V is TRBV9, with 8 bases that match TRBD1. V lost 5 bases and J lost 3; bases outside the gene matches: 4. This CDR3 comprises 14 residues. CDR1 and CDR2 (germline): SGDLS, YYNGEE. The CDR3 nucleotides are TGTGCCAGCAGACCAGGGGGCAGTGGAAACACCATATATTTT. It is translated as CASRPGGSGNTIYF.

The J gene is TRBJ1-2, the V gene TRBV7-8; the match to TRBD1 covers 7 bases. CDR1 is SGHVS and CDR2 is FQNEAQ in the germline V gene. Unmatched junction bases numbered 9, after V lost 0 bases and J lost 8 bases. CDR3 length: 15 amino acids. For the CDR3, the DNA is TGTGCCAGCAGCTTAGCGAGGGACAGCCCTGGAGGCTACACCTTC. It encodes CASSLARDSPGGYTF.

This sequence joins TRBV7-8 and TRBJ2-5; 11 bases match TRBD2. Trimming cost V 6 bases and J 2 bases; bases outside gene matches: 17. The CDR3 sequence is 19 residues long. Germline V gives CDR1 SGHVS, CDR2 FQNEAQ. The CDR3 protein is CASSTYLAGGLQVQETQYF. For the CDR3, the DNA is TGTGCCAGCAGTACATACCTAGCGGGGGGACTTCAAGTACAAGAGACCCAGTACTTC.

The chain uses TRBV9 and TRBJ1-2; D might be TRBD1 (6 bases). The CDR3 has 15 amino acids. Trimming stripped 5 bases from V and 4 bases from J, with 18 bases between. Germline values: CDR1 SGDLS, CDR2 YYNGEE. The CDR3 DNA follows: TGTGCCAGCAGTCGCCCCGCAGGGGCCGGCTATGGCTACACCTTC. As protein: CASSRPAGAGYGYTF.